This T cell receptor beta chain derives from a study of shared clonotypes between healthy human individuals. The donor population consisted of healthy HIV-negative adults with no recent acute infections or vaccinations. The donors were all Caucasian adults (living in Nashville, Tennessee). Germline assignment: CDR1 MGHDK and CDR2 SYGVNS. Trimming removed 7 bases from V and 0 bases from J, with 16 bases in between. This CDR3 spans 15 amino acids. Input per replicate PCR of unsorted PBMC was about 330 ng DNA, corresponding to around 30,000 T cell genomes. Only in-frame clones appear in the TCRdb table, and some are missing; sequencing was by immunoSEQ multiplex PCR. The top ten clones hold 10% to 15% of a sample with about half a million clones, more than 65% of them seen once.

The chain couples TRBV25-1 to TRBJ2-7; D is ambiguous. The TCR was taken from a woman aged 40 to 50 in good health. Some clones in this sample may be carry-over from other donors' samples. Material for sequencing was PBMCs. The CDR3 sequence: CASNKTGESSYEQYF. The CDR3 DNA sequence: TGTGCCAGCAACAAGACGGGTGAGAGCTCCTACGAGCAGTACTTC.